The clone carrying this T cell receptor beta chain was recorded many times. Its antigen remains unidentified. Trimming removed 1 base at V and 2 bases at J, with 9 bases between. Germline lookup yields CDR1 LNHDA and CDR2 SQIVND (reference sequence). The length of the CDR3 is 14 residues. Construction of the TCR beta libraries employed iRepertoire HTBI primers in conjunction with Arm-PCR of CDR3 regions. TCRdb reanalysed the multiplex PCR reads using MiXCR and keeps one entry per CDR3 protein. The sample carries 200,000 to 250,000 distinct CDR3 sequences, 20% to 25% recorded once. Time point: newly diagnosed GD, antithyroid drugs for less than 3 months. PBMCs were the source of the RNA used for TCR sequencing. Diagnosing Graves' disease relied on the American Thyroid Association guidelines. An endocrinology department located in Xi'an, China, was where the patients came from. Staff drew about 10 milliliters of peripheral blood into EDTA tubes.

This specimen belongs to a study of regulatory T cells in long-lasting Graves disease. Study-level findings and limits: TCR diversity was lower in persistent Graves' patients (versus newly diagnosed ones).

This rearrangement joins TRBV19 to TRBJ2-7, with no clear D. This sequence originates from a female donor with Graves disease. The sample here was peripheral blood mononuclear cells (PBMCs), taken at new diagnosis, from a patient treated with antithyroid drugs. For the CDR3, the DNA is TGTGCCAGTAGTATAGGTCAAAGGACCTACGAGCAGTACTTC. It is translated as CASSIGQRTYEQYF.